The 6 T cell receptor beta chains below all came from one sample that was sequenced in a study of shared clonotypes between healthy human individuals. Libraries were prepared by immunoSEQ multiplex PCR; TCRdb keeps only in-frame clonotypes and omits some of them. The repertoire consists of over 850,000 clones, with around 82% occurring once and the leading ten covering 0.6% to 0.7%. Sequencing was performed on memory CD4+ T cells from PBMCs. Subset noted: CD45RA-negative fraction. The origin of the receptors is a young man in good health. Some clones in this sample may be carry-over from other donors' samples.

The V gene is TRBV9, the J gene TRBJ1-3; possibly TRBD1 for D (6 bases). The CDR3 has 16 residues. CDR1 SGDLS and CDR2 YYNGEE come from the germline V gene. V was pared by 3 bases and J by 0 bases, with 13 bases between. The CDR3 DNA sequence: TGTGCCAGCAGCGGATGGAGACAGGACTCTGGAAACACCATATATTTT. The encoded protein is CASSGWRQDSGNTIYF.

The chain combines TRBV9 with TRBJ2-1; maybe TRBD2 (6 bases). The CDR3 contains 16 residues. The V gene's germline CDR1 is SGDLS and CDR2 YYNGEE. V was clipped by 4 bases and J by 0 bases, with 14 bases between them. For the CDR3, the DNA is TGTGCCAGCAGCCTCGCGGTAGCGGCCTCCTACAATGAGCAGTTCTTC. Amino acid sequence: CASSLAVAASYNEQFF.

This clone was seen just once. Here the CDR3 DNA reads TGCAGCGGACGCTCCAGCTCCTACAATGAGCAGTTCTTC. Its protein is CSGRSSSYNEQFF. This chain uses TRBV29-1 with TRBJ2-1; D remains unclear. Germline assignment: CDR1 SQVTM and CDR2 ANQGSEA. V gave up 7 bases and J gave up 0 bases, with 10 bases separating them. The CDR3 consists of 13 residues.

In this sample, this clone turned up a few times. The chain employs TRBV5-1 and TRBJ2-1; D possibly corresponds to TRBD2 (5 bases). The germline CDR1 and CDR2 sequences are SGHRS and YFSETQ. This CDR3 comprises 15 residues. V lost 0 bases to trimming and J lost 6 bases, with 13 bases between them. The CDR3, as DNA: TGCGCCAGCAGCTTGGAGGGTCGGGGATTCAATGAGCAGTTCTTC. Protein product: CASSLEGRGFNEQFF.

V usage is TRBV5-1 and J usage is TRBJ2-7; 7 bases map to TRBD1. After removal of 6 bases from V and 2 bases from J, the junction contained 5 bases not matched to a gene. The CDR3 spans 13 residues. CDR1 and CDR2 (germline): SGHRS, YFSETQ. The CDR3 loop is CASTWDSTYEQYF. The DNA for the CDR3 is TGCGCCAGCACCTGGGACAGCACCTACGAGCAGTACTTC. Together with reference TRBV5-1 and TRBJ2-7, the CDR3 gives the full variable domain: KAGVTQTPRYLIKTRGQQVTLSCSPISGHRSVSWYQQTPGQGLQFLFEYFSETQRNKGNFPGRFSGRQFSNSRSEMNVSTLELGDSALYLCASTWDSTYEQYFGPGTRLTVT.

DNA for the CDR3: TGCGCCAGCTCCCGACGAGGGTTGGAGACCCAGTACTTC. It translates to CASSRRGLETQYF. The gene calls are TRBV5-1 and TRBJ2-5; D possibly corresponds to TRBD2 (5 bases). This CDR3 is 13 amino acids long. Trimming left V 7 bases short and J 5 bases short, with 15 bases between. Germline-derived CDR1 and CDR2 are SGHRS and YFSETQ.